This TCR beta chain originates from a study of cytomegalovirus exposure and HLA in healthy donors. Study results and limitations: A missense DCLRE1C variant was associated with V- and J-gene trimming of TCR beta chains in a later analysis, and an independent cohort replicated the association.

PCR involved 60 Vbeta and 13 Jbeta primers. The method was immunoSEQ multiplex PCR; TCRdb's version includes in-frame clones alone and lacks a portion of them. The sample holds around 190,000 clones, roughly 74% seen once. Points on this clone: What it binds is unknown.

Trimming cost V 0 bases and J 0 bases, with 15 bases left between them. Germline values: CDR1 SGHKS, CDR2 YYEKEE (reference sequence). CDR3 length: 17 residues. V and J are TRBV5-5 and TRBJ1-2; a weak D match, TRBD1 (5 bases). The sample taken for sequencing was PBMCs. The clonotype comes from a woman in her 30s in good health and CMV-seropositive. CDR3 protein: CASSLEAGIIANYGYTF. Here the CDR3 DNA reads TGTGCCAGCAGCTTGGAGGCAGGGATAATAGCTAACTATGGCTACACCTTC.